The 9 T cell receptor beta chains given below trace back to one sample, sequenced in a study of chemoradiotherapy in HPV16-positive cancers. Here immunoSEQ multiplex PCR was the method, and the copy in TCRdb shows in-frame clones only, minus some. The data show about 1,100 clones, with approximately 87% seen just once and about 4.5% held by the top ten. Sequences were derived from tumor tissue, sampled from a patient who underwent chemoradiotherapy. The receptors here all came from a human donor with HPV-associated anogenital cancer.

The CDR3 DNA is TGTGCCAGCAGGCCAGACCAGAACTATGGCTACACCTTC. This sequence encodes CASRPDQNYGYTF. The chain links TRBV2 to TRBJ1-2; D not certain. CDR3 length: 13 amino acids. V lost 6 bases to trimming and J lost 2 bases, with 10 bases between them. The germline V gene encodes CDR1 SNHLY and CDR2 FYNNEI.

The rearrangement joins TRBV11-1 to TRBJ2-5; TRBD1 matches at 9 bases. The V segment lost 5 bases and the J segment 5 bases; nucleotides outside the gene matches: 15. Germline V gives CDR1 SGHAT, CDR2 FQDESV (reference sequence). This CDR3 spans 17 amino acids. The CDR3 spells CASSHTSSGTGMETQYF. The CDR3 region has the DNA TGTGCCAGCAGCCACACGTCATCCGGGACAGGGATGGAGACCCAGTACTTC.

The V and J genes are TRBV4-1 and TRBJ1-3; no firm D call. Germline values: CDR1 MGHRA, CDR2 YSYEKL. CDR3 length equals 17 residues. V was shortened by 0 bases and J by 0 bases, with 12 bases between the two germline ends. CDR3 residues: CASSQESPDHSGNTIYF. The CDR3 nucleotides are TGCGCCAGCAGCCAAGAGTCCCCCGATCACTCTGGAAACACCATATATTTT.

The chain employs TRBV5-4 and TRBJ2-2, with D possibly being TRBD2 (5 bases). Trimming shortened V by 2 bases and J by 4 bases, and 6 bases separated the two germline ends. CDR3 length: 13 amino acids. CDR1 and CDR2 from the germline V gene are SGHNT and YYREEE (reference sequence). This CDR3 is CASSFRGTGELFF. The CDR3 DNA follows: TGTGCCAGCAGCTTCCGGGGCACCGGGGAGCTGTTTTTT. The full variable domain, in which reference TRBV5-4 and TRBJ2-2 provide the parts outside the CDR3, is ETGVTQSPTHLIKTRGQQVTLRCSSQSGHNTVSWYQQALGQGPQFIFQYYREEENGRGNFPPRFSGLQFPNYSSELNVNALELDDSALYLCASSFRGTGELFFGEGSRLTVL.

The J gene is TRBJ2-7, the V gene TRBV29-1; the D call may be TRBD1 or TRBD2 (6 bases each). This CDR3 has 13 amino acids. V was shortened by 2 bases and J by 1 base, with 9 bases between the two germline ends. CDR1 is SQVTM, CDR2 ANQGSEA, per germline. As DNA, the CDR3 is TGCAGCGTTGAATCGGGGGCGTCCTACGAGCAGTACTTC. Amino acids: CSVESGASYEQYF.

This chain joins TRBV9 and TRBJ1-6; a weak D match, TRBD1 (6 bases). V dropped 6 bases and J dropped 0 bases, with 10 bases sitting between them. This CDR3 region has 15 residues. Germline-derived CDR1 and CDR2 are SGDLS and YYNGEE. The chain's CDR3 is CASNQQGSYNSPLHF. The CDR3, as DNA: TGTGCCAGCAACCAACAGGGCTCCTATAATTCACCCCTCCACTTT.

The J gene is TRBJ1-2, the V gene TRBV2; TRBD1 aligns across 9 bases. After removal of 3 bases from V and 1 base from J, the junction contained 6 bases not matched to a gene. Per germline, CDR1 SNHLY and CDR2 FYNNEI. CDR3 length: 16 amino acids. The DNA of the CDR3 is TGTGCCAGCAGTGATCAGCGGGACAGGGATAACTATGGCTACACCTTC. This gives the protein CASSDQRDRDNYGYTF.

This clone was recorded once. The rearrangement uses TRBV6-4 and TRBJ2-1; the D is unclear. Trimming took off 0 bases at V and 10 bases at J, with 10 bases between the two ends. The CDR3 totals 13 residues. CDR1 is MRHNA, CDR2 SNTAGT, per germline. CDR3 protein: CASSDSGRSEQFF. CDR3 DNA: TGTGCCAGCAGTGACTCGGGCCGCTCGGAGCAGTTCTTC.

This chain links TRBV2 with TRBJ2-7; TRBD1 aligns across 8 bases. V was pared by 8 bases and J by 3 bases, with 0 bases of the junction left unmatched. There are 11 residues in the CDR3. CDR1 and CDR2 (germline): SNHLY, FYNNEI. The CDR3, as DNA: TGTGCCAGCGGGACAGGCTACGAGCAGTACTTC. This sequence encodes CASGTGYEQYF. Full variable domain (outside the CDR3, taken from reference TRBV2 and TRBJ2-7): EPEVTQTPSHQVTQMGQEVILRCVPISNHLYFYWYRQILGQKVEFLVSFYNNEISEKSEIFDDQFSVERPDGSNFTLKIRSTKLEDSAMYFCASGTGYEQYFGPGTRLTVT.